The rows below give T cell receptor beta chains drawn from one sample of a study of T cell changes during pregnancy in multiple sclerosis. Libraries were prepared by immunoSEQ multiplex PCR; TCRdb keeps only in-frame clonotypes and omits some of them. Of around 69,000 clones in the sample, roughly 88% are singletons; the top ten hold roughly 1.4%. The source material was peripheral blood, sampled in the third trimester of pregnancy. The receptor source for this set is a female donor with multiple sclerosis, enrolled in a pregnancy study. Each CDR3 is given with its conserved first and last residue. The D gene is left open where the match is weak. A clone size is listed for some rows: how often the clone was seen (once, few, many), or a class if it is expanded.

>TRBJ2-1|-|TRBV10-2|-
TGCGCCAGCAAGTTGTACCGGGATGGGTACAATGAGCAGTTCTTC
CASKLYRDGYNEQFF
>TRBJ2-3|TRBD2|TRBV6-4|-
TGTGCCAGCAGTGAGTCGGGACTAGCGGGGGCAGATACGCAGTATTTT
CASSESGLAGADTQYF
>TRBJ2-1|-|TRBV9|-
TGTGCCAGCAGCGTAGGACAGTTCAATGAGCAGTTCTTC
CASSVGQFNEQFF
>TRBJ2-1|-|TRBV29-1|-
TGCAGCGTTGAAAGGGGTCACTCGAGCTCCTACAATGAGCAGTTCTTC
CSVERGHSSSYNEQFF
>TRBJ2-7|TRBD1|TRBV18|-
TGTGCCAGCTCATACAACCGGGACAGGGGGTCCTACGAGCAGTACTTC
CASSYNRDRGSYEQYF
>TRBJ2-7|TRBD1|TRBV27|-
TGTGCCAGCAGTCCCACCTTGGACAGGGTGGTCCACGAGCAGTACTTC
CASSPTLDRVVHEQYF
>TRBJ1-1|-|TRBV10-1|-
TGCGCCAGCAGTGAGACCAGCCACGGTGGAGGTGAAGCTTTCTTT
CASSETSHGGGEAFF
>TRBJ2-5|TRBD1|TRBV9|-
TGTGCCAGCAGCGCCTGGGACAGCCAAGAGACCCAGTACTTC
CASSAWDSQETQYF
>TRBJ1-2|-|TRBV28|-
TGTGCCAGCAGTTTTGTAGGGAGGAGCTATGGCTACACCTTC
CASSFVGRSYGYTF
>TRBJ2-4|TRBD2|TRBV2|-
TGTGCCAGCAGACAGACTAGCGGGGGGACAAACATTCAGTACTTC
CASRQTSGGTNIQYF
>TRBJ1-2|TRBD1|TRBV10-3|-
TGTGCCATCCCCCGGACAGGGAACTACAACTATGGCTACACCTTC
CAIPRTGNYNYGYTF
>TRBJ1-2|-|TRBV5-1|-
TGCGCCAGCAGCTTGTCAGCGGGGAACTATGGCTACACCTTC
CASSLSAGNYGYTF
>TRBJ2-7|-|TRBV18|-
TGTGCCAGCTCACCCCCAGACCGGGGGGAGCAGTACTTC
CASSPPDRGEQYF
>TRBJ2-5|TRBD1|TRBV4-3|-
TGCGCCAGCAGCCGCCAAACGGGACAGGGAGGCGAGACCCAGTACTTC
CASSRQTGQGGETQYF
>TRBJ1-2|TRBD1|TRBV5-1|-
TGCGCCAGCAGCTTGGGGACAGGGTTCTATGGCTACACCTTC
CASSLGTGFYGYTF
>TRBJ2-1|TRBD2|TRBV5-4|-
TGTGCCAGCAGCTCGCCTAGCGGCCCCTACAATGAGCAGTTCTTC
CASSSPSGPYNEQFF
>TRBJ1-5|-|TRBV6-1|-
TGTGCCAGCAGTGGACCCGGGGGGTTGAATCAGCCCCAGCATTTT
CASSGPGGLNQPQHF
>TRBJ2-5|-|TRBV7-9|-
TGTGCCAGCAGCTCCCCCAGGGGAATCCAAGAGACCCAGTACTTC
CASSSPRGIQETQYF
>TRBJ1-2|-|TRBV6-1|-
TGTGCCAGCAGTCCCTTAAAACAGGGAAGCTATGGCTACACCTTC
CASSPLKQGSYGYTF
>TRBJ1-1|-|TRBV28|-
TGTGCCACCAGGGACTTTCTTGAAGCTTTCTTT
CATRDFLEAFF
>TRBJ2-2|-|TRBV7-2|-
TGTGCCAGCAGCTTCAGGGTCTCCGGGGAGCTGTTTTTT
CASSFRVSGELFF
>TRBJ1-1|-|TRBV6-5|-
TGTGCCAGCAGTTACGATAGGGGATTGGACACTGAAGCTTTCTTT
CASSYDRGLDTEAFF
>TRBJ1-2|-|TRBV7-2|-
TGTGCCAGCAGCTTAGTCGGGTCTAACTATGGCTACACCTTC
CASSLVGSNYGYTF
>TRBJ1-2|-|TRBV5-6|-
TGTGCCAGCAGCTTACAGGGCCCAGGAGGCTACACCTTC
CASSLQGPGGYTF
>TRBJ1-6|-|TRBV7-3|-
TGTGCCAGCAGCTTAGATCCCGGCGAATTTAAGGGGTCTTATAATTTACCCCTCCACTTT
CASSLDPGEFKGSYNLPLHF
>TRBJ1-3|-|TRBV10-1|-
TGCGCCAGCAGCCAGGGCCCTGGAAACACCATATATTTT
CASSQGPGNTIYF
>TRBJ1-1|-|TRBV18|-
TGTGCCAGCTCACAGGGTATATTAGGGGTGAACACTGAAGCTTTCTTT
CASSQGILGVNTEAFF
>TRBJ2-1|TRBD2|TRBV19|-
TGTGCCAGTAGTATAGATCTTCCCCATGGCGGGGGTCTTTTGAGCTCCTACAATGAGCAGTTCTTC
CASSIDLPHGGGLLSSYNEQFF
>TRBJ2-3|TRBD2|TRBV10-1|-
TGCGCCAGCAGTGCCTCAGGACTAGCGGGGGGTCACGGCACAGATACGCAGTATTTT
CASSASGLAGGHGTDTQYF
>TRBJ1-3|-|TRBV6-1|once
TGTGCCAGCAGTGAAAGTGGGGGGTACTCTGGAAACACCATATATTTT
CASSESGGYSGNTIYF
>TRBJ2-7|TRBD2|TRBV5-5|-
TGTGCCAGCAGCTTAATGTTCGGGGGACTAGGCGGGGACTACGAGCAGTACTTC
CASSLMFGGLGGDYEQYF
>TRBJ1-1|-|TRBV5-4|-
TGTGCCAGCAGCAGGGGACTCCAGAACACTGAAGCTTTCTTT
CASSRGLQNTEAFF
>TRBJ2-5|TRBD1|TRBV19|once
TGTGCCAGTAGTATAGGACAGGGGAGGGAGACCCAGTACTTC
CASSIGQGRETQYF
>TRBJ2-7|-|TRBV7-2|-
TGTGCCAGCAGCCCAGGTGGATACGAGCAGTACTTC
CASSPGGYEQYF
>TRBJ1-4|TRBD1|TRBV5-1|few
TGCGCCAGCAGCCCGGGGGACAGTTCAACTAATGAAAAACTGTTTTTT
CASSPGDSSTNEKLFF
>TRBJ2-2|TRBD1|TRBV19|-
TGTGCCAGTACCCAGACAGGGGGCGCGAACACCGGGGAGCTGTTTTTT
CASTQTGGANTGELFF
>TRBJ2-3|-|TRBV5-1|-
TGCGCCAGCAGCTTGGGTAGTGATCCCTCCACAGATACGCAGTATTTT
CASSLGSDPSTDTQYF
>TRBJ1-1|-|TRBV19|-
TGTGCCAGTAGGATGGACCGGGGGGGGAACACTGAAGCTTTCTTT
CASRMDRGGNTEAFF
>TRBJ2-7|-|TRBV7-4|-
TGTGCCAGCAACCTTGGGGGATCGAGGACAGCAAGTTCCTACGAGCAGTACTTC
CASNLGGSRTASSYEQYF
>TRBJ1-1|TRBD1|TRBV2|-
TGTGCCAGCAGTTCGACAGGGGGTACTGAAGCTTTCTTT
CASSSTGGTEAFF